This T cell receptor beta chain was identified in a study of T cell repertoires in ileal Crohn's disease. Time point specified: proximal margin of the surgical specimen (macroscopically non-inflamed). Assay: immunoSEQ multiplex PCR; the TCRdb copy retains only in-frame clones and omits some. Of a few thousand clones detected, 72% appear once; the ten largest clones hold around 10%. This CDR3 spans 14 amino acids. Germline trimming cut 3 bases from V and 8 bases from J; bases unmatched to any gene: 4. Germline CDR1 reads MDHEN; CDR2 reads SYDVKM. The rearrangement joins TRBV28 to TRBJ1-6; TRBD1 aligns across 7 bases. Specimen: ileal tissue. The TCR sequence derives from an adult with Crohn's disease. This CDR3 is CASSFGTDDSPLHF. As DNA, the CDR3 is TGTGCCAGCAGTTTCGGGACAGATGATTCACCCCTCCACTTT.